These 15 T cell receptor beta chains came from one sample sequenced in a study of human T cells and chemical hapten exposure. The time point here: pre-sensitization, week 0. Documented treatment: therapeutic diphenylcyclopropenone sensitization with weekly scalp DPC. TCRdb reprocessed the RACE reads via MiXCR and lists one record per CDR3 protein. Altogether 200,000 to 300,000 distinct CDR3 sequences are present, about 9% being singletons, with the ten largest covering 2% to 3%. Source: whole blood, taken in connection with sensitization to the hapten diphenylcyclopropenone (DPC). Receptors originate from a woman aged 40 to 50 with alopecia areata. Some clones in this sample may be carry-over from other donors' samples.

Many counts were recorded for this clonotype. The chain couples TRBV7-2 to TRBJ2-1; 9 bases map to TRBD2. The CDR3 has 14 amino acids. Per germline, CDR1 SGHTA and CDR2 FQGNSA. Trimming at V came to 9 bases and at J to 8 bases, leaving 11 bases not matched to a gene. For the CDR3, the DNA is TGTGCCAGTCGCCAGCGGGAGGCAGGGGATGAGCAGTTCTTC. Translation: CASRQREAGDEQFF.

This chain links TRBV12-3 or TRBV12-4 with TRBJ2-7; the D gene could be TRBD1 or TRBD2 (5 bases each). This CDR3 has 14 residues. V was trimmed by 6 bases and J by 0 bases, leaving 12 bases between them. CDR3 sequence reads: CASRRGVSSYEQYF. For the CDR3, the DNA is TGTGCCAGCAGGAGGGGCGTAAGCTCCTACGAGCAGTACTTC.

A few counts support this clonotype. V gene TRBV3-1 combines with J gene TRBJ1-2, with TRBD1 as a possible D gene (5 bases). Trimming removed 4 bases at V and 6 bases at J, with 12 bases between. CDR1 is LGHDT and CDR2 is YNNKEL in the germline V gene (reference sequence). The CDR3 totals 13 residues. The CDR3: CASSLSGPDGYTF. CDR3 DNA: TGTGCCAGCAGCCTTTCGGGACCCGATGGCTACACCTTC.

This clonotype has just a few counts. The chain employs TRBV28 and TRBJ2-7; 9 bases are a match to TRBD2. CDR3 length: 15 residues. Losses at the gene ends were 7 bases for V and 7 bases for J; bases not matched to a gene: 14. Per the germline V gene, CDR1 is MDHEN and CDR2 is SYDVKM. The CDR3 region has the DNA TGTGCCAGCACCACGGGGGCTAGCGGGAATCAGGAGCAGTACTTC. It encodes CASTTGASGNQEQYF.

This clonotype was seen a few times. The chain links TRBV2 to TRBJ1-5, with TRBD1 identical over 7 bases. The CDR3 consists of 14 residues. With V trimmed by 3 bases and J by 4 bases, 3 bases remained unmatched. The germline gives CDR1 SNHLY, CDR2 FYNNEI. The DNA for the CDR3 is TGTGCCAGCAGTGACAGACAGGGAAATCAGCCCCAGCATTTT. Amino acid sequence: CASSDRQGNQPQHF.

The V and J genes are TRBV9 and TRBJ2-5, with 14 positions matching TRBD2. Germline lookup yields CDR1 SGDLS and CDR2 YYNGEE. V was pared by 3 bases and J by 7 bases, with 8 bases of the junction left unmatched. The CDR3 consists of 16 residues. CDR3 residues: CASSAKGTSGSGTQYF. In nucleotides, the CDR3 is TGTGCCAGCAGCGCAAAAGGGACTAGCGGGAGCGGGACCCAGTACTTC.

This clonotype was found a few times. The chain is built from TRBV20-1 and TRBJ1-1; 8 bases are shared with TRBD1. Per germline, CDR1 DFQATT and CDR2 SNEGSKA (reference sequence). The CDR3 runs 13 residues. Unmatched junction bases numbered 15, after V lost 7 bases and J lost 11 bases. The CDR3 DNA is TGCAGTGGACCGCGCGGACAGGGCACTGTGGCTTTCTTT. Amino acid sequence: CSGPRGQGTVAFF.

The chain couples TRBV28 to TRBJ1-2; maybe TRBD1 (5 bases). Trimming removed 5 bases at V and 4 bases at J, with 8 bases between. Germline V gene lookup returns CDR1 MDHEN and CDR2 SYDVKM. CDR3 length equals 12 residues. The DNA for the CDR3 is TGTGCCAGCAGTCAGGGACCCTATGGCTACACCTTC. Amino acid sequence: CASSQGPYGYTF.

This clonotype showed up many times. This chain links TRBV20-1 with TRBJ2-7, with 9 positions matching TRBD1. V shed 4 bases and J 7 bases; nucleotides not matched to a gene: 11. CDR1 and CDR2 (germline): DFQATT, SNEGSKA (reference sequence). The CDR3 loop spans 14 amino acids. CDR3 nucleotide sequence: TGCAGTGCTATCCGGGACAGGGAGGCGGAGGAGCAGTACTTC. Translation: CSAIRDREAEEQYF.

This clonotype was seen a few times. The gene calls are TRBV28 and TRBJ1-2, with TRBD1 matching 9 bases. V was clipped by 4 bases and J by 7 bases; unmatched bases: 13. From germline, CDR1 is MDHEN and CDR2 SYDVKM. The CDR3 is 16 amino acids. CDR3 coding DNA: TGTGCCAGCAGTTCCCAGGGACAGGGCCCTGTATTTGGCTACACCTTC. This sequence encodes CASSSQGQGPVFGYTF.

This clonotype has a count of ten or more. The chain employs TRBV9 and TRBJ2-5; tentatively, D is TRBD2 (6 bases). V was pared by 0 bases and J by 3 bases, with 9 bases between. The CDR3 is 14 residues long. The germline V gene encodes CDR1 SGDLS and CDR2 YYNGEE. This CDR3 reads CASSVGGLKETQYF. In nucleotides, the CDR3 is TGTGCCAGCAGCGTAGGGGGACTTAAAGAGACCCAGTACTTC.

In its sample, this clonotype was seen a few times. The rearrangement uses TRBV28 and TRBJ2-1, with 7 bases fitting TRBD1. Trimming cost V 7 bases and J 0 bases; bases outside gene matches: 6. This CDR3 region has 15 residues. Germline V lookup: CDR1 MDHEN, CDR2 SYDVKM. The CDR3 here is CASTFSGGSYNEQFF. CDR3 DNA sequence: TGTGCCAGCACTTTCTCAGGGGGCTCCTACAATGAGCAGTTCTTC. Full variable domain (remainder filled in from reference TRBV28 and TRBJ2-1): DVKVTQSSRYLVKRTGEKVFLECVQDMDHENMFWYRQDPGLGLRLIYFSYDVKMKEKGDIPEGYSVSREKKERFSLILESASTNQTSMYLCASTFSGGSYNEQFFGPGTRLTVL.

This sequence joins TRBV27 and TRBJ2-5; D is undetermined. The length of the CDR3 is 13 residues. Trimming left V 4 bases short and J 7 bases short, with 13 bases between. Germline loops: CDR1 MNHEY, CDR2 SMNVEV (reference sequence). The CDR3 loop reads CASSSNAVMTQYF. The CDR3 DNA reads as TGTGCCAGCAGTTCTAATGCAGTTATGACCCAGTACTTC.

This clonotype showed up many times. V is TRBV29-1 and J is TRBJ2-5, with D perhaps TRBD1 (6 bases). The CDR3 is 13 amino acids. Germline-derived CDR1 and CDR2 are SQVTM and ANQGSEA. Trimming left V 6 bases short and J 1 base short, with 12 bases between. CDR3 residues: CSVLQGVQETQYF. The CDR3 region has the DNA TGCAGCGTGTTACAGGGAGTCCAAGAGACCCAGTACTTC.

The chain couples TRBV12-3 or TRBV12-4 to TRBJ1-5, with 10 bases aligning to TRBD1. The CDR3 is 15 residues long. Unmatched junction bases numbered 4, after V lost 5 bases and J lost 3 bases. The CDR3 DNA is TGTGCCAGCAGTCCGGGACAGGGGTACAATCAGCCCCAGCATTTT. It is translated as CASSPGQGYNQPQHF.